Each of the 10 T cell receptor beta chains below was sequenced from the same sample in a study of blood T cell repertoires in COVID-19. Produced via immunoSEQ multiplex PCR; TCRdb's table is partial and in-frame only. Of around 130,000 clones listed, roughly 81% are singletons. The specimen was peripheral blood. Receptors originate from a human donor in a cohort sampled during active COVID-19.

The CDR3 spells CASSYDRDSGNTIYF. The CDR3, as DNA: TGTGCCAGCAGTTATGACAGGGACTCTGGAAACACCATATATTTT. This chain links TRBV6-5 with TRBJ1-3; 7 bases are a match to TRBD1. From germline, CDR1 is MNHEY and CDR2 SVGAGI. V shed 3 bases, J shed 0 bases, and the junction held 2 bases outside the gene matches. CDR3 length: 15 amino acids.

This chain joins TRBV13 and TRBJ2-5; a weak D match, TRBD1 (6 bases). This CDR3 is built from 13 residues. Trimming shortened V by 6 bases and J by 5 bases, and 13 bases separated the two germline ends. Germline V gives CDR1 PRHDT, CDR2 FYEKMQ (reference sequence). The CDR3 spells CASSLQGLETQYF. Written as DNA, the CDR3 is TGTGCCAGCAGTTTACAGGGTTTGGAGACCCAGTACTTC.

This clone was counted once. V is TRBV4-2 and J is TRBJ2-7; TRBD2 might be the D (5 bases). V was clipped by 0 bases and J by 6 bases, with 9 bases between them. Germline V lookup: CDR1 LGHNA, CDR2 YNFKEQ. There are 13 residues in the CDR3. CDR3 amino acids: CASSQEDSLEQYF. The CDR3 DNA reads as TGTGCCAGCAGCCAAGAGGACTCTCTCGAGCAGTACTTC.

This chain joins TRBV7-2 and TRBJ2-6; D remains unclear. The CDR3 length is 13 residues. CDR1 and CDR2 (germline): SGHTA, FQGNSA. V lost 5 bases and J 1 base, leaving 3 bases between the germline ends. The CDR3 is CASSRSGANVLTF. CDR3 coding DNA: TGTGCCAGCAGCCGGTCTGGGGCCAACGTCCTGACTTTC.

The genes are TRBV19 and TRBJ1-6; 7 bases fit TRBD1. The germline gives CDR1 LNHDA, CDR2 SQIVND (reference sequence). Losses at the gene ends were 1 base for V and 3 bases for J; bases not matched to a gene: 6. The CDR3 has 17 residues. CDR3 nucleotides: TGTGCCAGTAGTATAGGCCAACAGGGGTTCTATAATTCACCCCTCCACTTT. Translation gives CASSIGQQGFYNSPLHF.

The V and J genes are TRBV10-3 and TRBJ1-1, with D maybe TRBD1 (6 bases). Looked up from germline, CDR1 is ENHRY and CDR2 is SYGVKD. This CDR3 spans 14 amino acids. Deletions cut 6 bases from V and 0 bases from J, with 11 bases between. CDR3: CAIRRDTLNTEAFF. DNA of the CDR3: TGTGCCATCAGAAGGGACACCTTGAACACTGAAGCTTTCTTT.

This chain joins TRBV5-4 and TRBJ2-2; possible D gene TRBD2, 5 bases. The CDR3 has 16 amino acids. CDR1 is SGHNT and CDR2 is YYREEE in the germline V gene (reference sequence). V lost 1 base to trimming and J lost 5 bases, with 15 bases between them. CDR3 DNA: TGTGCCAGCAGCTTGAGGGCGGACCCGGGGACCGGGGAGCTGTTTTTT. Translation: CASSLRADPGTGELFF.

This clone has just a few counts. CDR3 in amino acids: CASSSTGPGPNSPLHF. Written as DNA, the CDR3 is TGTGCCAGCAGCTCTACAGGACCCGGCCCAAATTCACCCCTCCACTTT. This rearrangement joins TRBV11-2 to TRBJ1-6, with D perhaps TRBD1 (5 bases). The CDR3 is 16 residues long. The germline V and J ends were trimmed by 4 bases and 7 bases, with 17 bases remaining between them. Germline V gene data show CDR1 as SGHAT and CDR2 as FQNNGV.

This chain connects TRBV30 to TRBJ2-3; TRBD1 might be the D (5 bases). The CDR3 runs to 11 residues. Germline-derived CDR1 and CDR2 are GTSNPN and SVGIG (reference sequence). The ends were cut back, 2 bases at V and 5 bases at J, with 5 bases in the middle. This chain's CDR3 is CAWSRGDTQYF. In DNA, the CDR3 is TGTGCCTGGAGTAGGGGAGATACGCAGTATTTT.

The chain has TRBV5-5 and TRBJ2-6, with D uncertain. CDR3 length: 17 amino acids. Germline V CDR1 and CDR2: SGHKS, YYEKEE (reference sequence). The germline V and J ends were trimmed by 4 bases and 0 bases, with 14 bases remaining between them. CDR3 sequence: CASSVGSHTSGANVLTF. For the CDR3, the DNA is TGTGCCAGCAGCGTTGGTAGCCACACCTCTGGGGCCAACGTCCTGACTTTC.